This T cell receptor beta chain was observed in a study of blood T cell repertoires in COVID-19. Original processing notes: Using reference gene primer amplification, nucleated cell counts were estimated. TCRdb keeps only in-frame clones here, not all; method: immunoSEQ multiplex PCR. The DNA gave D and trimming, while V, J and clone size come from that table. The data show 90,000 to 150,000 clones, around 87% seen once. V lost 2 bases and J lost 7; bases outside the gene matches: 18. CDR1 is LGHDT and CDR2 is YNNKEL in the germline V gene (reference sequence). CDR3 size: 18 residues. The chain joins TRBV3-1 (or the pseudogene TRBV3-2) to TRBJ2-7, with 9 bases identical to TRBD2. Sequences were obtained from peripheral blood. The clonotype was recovered from a human donor in a cohort sampled during active COVID-19. The CDR3, as DNA: TGTGCCAGCAGCCAAATGAGTGGGAAAGTGGCGGGAGGGAGAGAGCAGTACTTC. Translating it yields CASSQMSGKVAGGREQYF.